This note documents a single T cell receptor (beta chain) sequence. What it recognizes is unknown. Data came from immunoSEQ multiplex PCR; TCRdb stores just in-frame clones and leaves some out. The sample consists of about 63,000 clones, approximately 92% of them appearing once. This CDR3 is 17 amino acids long. Trimming cost V 3 bases and J 9 bases; bases outside gene matches: 13. Germline V gene lookup returns CDR1 MNHEY and CDR2 SMNVEV (reference sequence). The sample originates from a study of OX40 agonist ivuxolimab in advanced cancers. Study-wide background: Dose-escalation cases comprised hepatocellular carcinoma, melanoma, renal cell or head and neck cancer. Study-wide results and caveats: The expanded peripheral T cells' antigen specificity was not determined. Mean expanded clone counts were higher in CD8+ than CD4+ T cells.

The sample here was CD4+ or CD8+ T cells sorted from blood, taken in a trial of the OX40 agonist ivuxolimab. The gene calls are TRBV27 and TRBJ2-7; 14 positions match TRBD2. The sequence was obtained from an adult with an advanced solid tumor such as melanoma, head and neck, liver or kidney cancer. For the CDR3, the DNA is TGTGCCAGCAGTTTGCGACCTCCGGGACTAGCGGGAGTATGGCAGTACTTC. This sequence encodes CASSLRPPGLAGVWQYF.